Presented here are 5 T cell receptor beta chains from one specimen sequenced in a study of CD4 T cells in relation to SARS-CoV-2 and coronaviruses. The unexposed donors gave CD4+ T cells in about 2011-2018, prior to COVID-19. Measured with immunoSEQ multiplex PCR; TCRdb has only the in-frame clones, and not every one. The sample gives some 64,000 clones, 85% to 95% of which show up once; around 0.14% is in the top ten. The specimen sequenced was naive CD4+ T cells from PBMCs. Subset indicated: naive CD4+ T cells isolated by negative enrichment. The receptors were gathered from a human donor in good health.

The chain recombines TRBV15 with TRBJ2-2; a weak D match, TRBD2 (6 bases). The CDR3 is made up of 16 amino acids. Trimming stripped 3 bases from V and 7 bases from J, with 18 bases between. CDR1 is LNHNV, CDR2 YYDKDF, per germline (reference sequence). The CDR3 spells CATSRGSGPWGGELFF. CDR3 in DNA: TGTGCCACCAGCAGGGGGAGCGGGCCGTGGGGCGGGGAGCTGTTTTTT.

The V and J genes are TRBV28 and TRBJ1-5; D gene uncertain. The V gene's germline CDR1 is MDHEN and CDR2 SYDVKM. This CDR3 comprises 11 residues. V gave up 6 bases and J gave up 3 bases, with 3 bases separating them. This CDR3 reads CASSYNQPQHF. CDR3 nucleotides: TGTGCCAGCAGCTACAATCAGCCCCAGCATTTT.

This clone showed up just once. This rearrangement joins TRBV4-1 to TRBJ2-7, with TRBD2 identical over 10 bases. This CDR3 is 16 amino acids long. The germline V gene has CDR1 MGHRA and CDR2 YSYEKL. V lost 0 bases to trimming and J lost 7 bases; unmatched junction nucleotides: 9. CDR3 nucleotides: TGCGCCAGCAGCCAAGATGCAGCGGGAGGGCCGAGAGAGCAGTACTTC. This gives the protein CASSQDAAGGPREQYF.

The chain recombines TRBV15 with TRBJ2-7; no clear D. This CDR3 is built from 15 residues. V was shortened by 0 bases and J by 4 bases, with 13 bases between the two germline ends. Per the germline V gene, CDR1 is LNHNV and CDR2 is YYDKDF (reference sequence). Here the CDR3 DNA reads TGTGCCACCAGCAGAGACTCCCCCCTCCAATACGAGCAGTACTTC. Protein: CATSRDSPLQYEQYF.

The CDR3 nucleotides are TGTGCCACCAGTGATTCGGTAGCGGGAGAAAATAAGGAGCAGTTCTTC. Residues: CATSDSVAGENKEQFF. V usage is TRBV24-1 and J usage is TRBJ2-1; 9 nucleotides match TRBD2. The J segment lost 10 bases and the V segment lost 2 bases, leaving 11 bases of the junction unmatched. This CDR3 region has 16 residues. CDR1 and CDR2 from the germline V gene are KGHDR and SFDVKD.